This T cell receptor (beta chain) was sequenced during a study of human T cells and chemical hapten exposure. Germline V gene sequence: CDR1 MNHNS, CDR2 SASEGT. V dropped 0 bases and J dropped 7; count of bases not matched to a gene: 5. CDR3 length: 14 residues. Sample time point: patch test 3, about 24 weeks after DPC sensitization. The treatment here: therapeutic diphenylcyclopropenone sensitization with weekly scalp DPC. This clonotype has a handful of counts. Its antigen is still unknown. Study-wide points: TCRs above 1 in 1000 frequency stayed constant with DPC sensitization. There was alopecia in the donors, so their immune response may differ from that of healthy people. Expanded TCR sets contained significantly more large CDR3 similarity clusters than controls.

TCRdb re-analysed the RACE reads in MiXCR, keeping a single row per CDR3 protein. The data hold around 200,000 distinct CDR3 sequences, with around 25% observed a single time. The sequencing here drew on whole blood, taken in connection with sensitization to the hapten diphenylcyclopropenone (DPC). The source is a woman aged 40 to 55 with alopecia areata. Some clones in this sample may be carry-over from other donors' samples. The chain has TRBV6-1 and TRBJ1-1; 7 nucleotides match TRBD1. Here the CDR3 DNA reads TGTGCCAGCAGTGAAGCGTTGGGACAGAATGAAGCTTTCTTT. Translation gives CASSEALGQNEAFF.